What follows are 7 T cell receptor beta chains derived from one specimen sequenced in a study of chemoradiotherapy in HPV16-positive cancers. Assay: immunoSEQ multiplex PCR; the TCRdb copy retains only in-frame clones and omits some. Of about 53,000 clones listed, roughly 90% are singletons. The sample consisted of blood, taken from a patient who underwent chemoradiotherapy. The receptors shown here come from a human donor with HPV-associated anogenital cancer.

This clone came up a few times. The CDR3 sequence is CASSSQGTPDGYTF. In DNA form, the CDR3 reads TGTGCCAGCAGTTCTCAGGGGACCCCCGATGGCTACACCTTC. The chain has TRBV7-9 and TRBJ1-2; perhaps TRBD1 as D (6 bases). The V gene lost 6 bases and the J gene lost 6 bases, with 17 bases spanning the gap. This CDR3 has 14 residues. Germline V CDR1 and CDR2: SEHNR, FQNEAQ (reference sequence).

The chain recombines TRBV6-1 with TRBJ1-1, with D possibly matching TRBD1 (5 bases). The CDR3 has 13 residues. V was trimmed by 6 bases and J by 5 bases, leaving 13 bases between them. Germline lookup yields CDR1 MNHNS and CDR2 SASEGT. Here the CDR3 reads CASRDMGRTEAFF. The DNA of the CDR3 is TGTGCCAGCAGGGACATGGGTCGAACTGAAGCTTTCTTT.

This clone was picked up one time. Since a far larger clone is one base different, this is likely a read error. V usage is TRBV30 and J usage is TRBJ1-1; D not certain. The CDR3 runs 12 residues. Germline V gene lookup returns CDR1 GTSNPN and CDR2 SVGIG (reference sequence). The V gene lost 1 base and the J gene lost 1 base, with 4 bases spanning the gap. In DNA form, the CDR3 reads TGTGCCTGGAGTGGCGGGAACACTGAAGCTTTCTTT. It specifies CAWSGGNTEAFF. The complete variable domain, with remaining parts taken from reference TRBV30 and TRBJ1-1, reads SQTIHQWPATLVQPVGSPLSLECTVEGTSNPNLYWYRQAAGRGLQLLFYSVGIGQISSEVPQNLSASRPQDRQFILSSKKLLLSDSGFYLCAWSGGNTEAFFGQGTRLTVV.

J is TRBJ2-4 and V is TRBV6-4; tentatively, D is TRBD2 (6 bases). Looked up from germline, CDR1 is MRHNA and CDR2 is SNTAGT. The CDR3 runs to 12 residues. V was cut by 10 bases and J by 6 bases, with 13 bases left in between. CDR3 protein: CAIRREGNIQYF. The CDR3 DNA is TGTGCCATAAGGAGGGAAGGAAACATTCAGTACTTC.

This clone showed up just once. The genes are TRBV19 and TRBJ2-1; D possibly corresponds to TRBD2 (6 bases). Per germline, CDR1 LNHDA and CDR2 SQIVND (reference sequence). The CDR3 extends over 16 amino acids. V was shortened by 5 bases and J by 6 bases, with 20 bases between the two germline ends. CDR3 protein: CASSSQGGLGGNEQFF. The CDR3 DNA reads as TGTGCCAGTAGTTCGCAGGGAGGTCTTGGGGGCAATGAGCAGTTCTTC.

This chain joins TRBV4-3 and TRBJ2-1; 7 bases line up with TRBD2. V was clipped by 1 base and J by 2 bases; unmatched bases: 2. The germline V gene has CDR1 LGHNA and CDR2 YSLEER. The CDR3 runs 15 residues. Written as DNA, the CDR3 is TGCGCCAGCAGCCAAGCGGGACTACCCTACAATGAGCAGTTCTTC. Protein product: CASSQAGLPYNEQFF.

This chain uses TRBV5-4 with TRBJ2-7; 12 bases fit TRBD2. The CDR3 is made up of 14 amino acids. Unmatched junction bases numbered 8, after V lost 4 bases and J lost 9 bases. Germline CDR1 and CDR2: SGHNT and YYREEE (reference sequence). This CDR3 is CASSVGLAGEGQYF. The DNA of the CDR3 is TGTGCCAGCAGCGTGGGACTAGCGGGTGAGGGGCAGTACTTC.